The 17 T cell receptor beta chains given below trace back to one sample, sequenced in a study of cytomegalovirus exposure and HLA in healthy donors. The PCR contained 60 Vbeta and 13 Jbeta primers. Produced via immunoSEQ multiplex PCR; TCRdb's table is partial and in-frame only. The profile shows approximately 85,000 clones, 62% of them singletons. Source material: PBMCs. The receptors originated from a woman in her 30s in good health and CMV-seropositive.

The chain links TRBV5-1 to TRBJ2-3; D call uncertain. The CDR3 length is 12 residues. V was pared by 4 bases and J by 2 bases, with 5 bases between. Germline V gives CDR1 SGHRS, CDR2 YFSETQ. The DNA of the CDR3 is TGCGCCAGCAGCGCTACCACAGATACGCAGTATTTT. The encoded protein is CASSATTDTQYF.

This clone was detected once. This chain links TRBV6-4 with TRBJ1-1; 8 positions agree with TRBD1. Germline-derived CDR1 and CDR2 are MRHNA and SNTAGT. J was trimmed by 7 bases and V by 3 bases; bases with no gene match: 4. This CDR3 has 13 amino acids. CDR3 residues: CASSEQGGCEAFF. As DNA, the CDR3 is TGTGCCAGCAGTGAACAGGGGGGGTGTGAAGCTTTCTTT.

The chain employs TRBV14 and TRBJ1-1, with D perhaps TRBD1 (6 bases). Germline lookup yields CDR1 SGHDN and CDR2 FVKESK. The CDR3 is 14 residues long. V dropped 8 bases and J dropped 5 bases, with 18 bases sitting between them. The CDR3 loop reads CASGPYRDGTEAFF. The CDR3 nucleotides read TGTGCCAGCGGCCCGTACAGGGACGGAACTGAAGCTTTCTTT.

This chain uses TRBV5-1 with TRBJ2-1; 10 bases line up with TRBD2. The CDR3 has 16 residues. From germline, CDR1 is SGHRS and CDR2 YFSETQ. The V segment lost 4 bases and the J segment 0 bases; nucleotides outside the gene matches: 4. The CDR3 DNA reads TGCGCCAGCAGCGGGTTAGCGGGGGGCTCCTACAATGAGCAGTTCTTC. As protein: CASSGLAGGSYNEQFF.

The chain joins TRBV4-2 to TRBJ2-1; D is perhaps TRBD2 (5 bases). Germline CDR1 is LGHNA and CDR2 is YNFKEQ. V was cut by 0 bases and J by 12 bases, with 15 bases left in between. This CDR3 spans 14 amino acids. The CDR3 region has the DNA TGTGCCAGCAGCCAAGATGGTCTACTAGGCGTGCAGTTCTTC. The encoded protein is CASSQDGLLGVQFF.

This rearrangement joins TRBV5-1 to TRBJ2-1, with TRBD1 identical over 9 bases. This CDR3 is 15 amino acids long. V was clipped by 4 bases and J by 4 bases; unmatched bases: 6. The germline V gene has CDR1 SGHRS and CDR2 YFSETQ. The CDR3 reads CASSSTGGGYNEQFF. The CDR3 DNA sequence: TGCGCCAGCAGCAGTACAGGGGGCGGGTACAATGAGCAGTTCTTC.

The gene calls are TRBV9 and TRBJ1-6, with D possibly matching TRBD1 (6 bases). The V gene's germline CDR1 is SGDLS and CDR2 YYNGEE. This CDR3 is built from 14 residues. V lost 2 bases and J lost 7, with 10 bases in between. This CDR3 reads CASSVYRENSPLHF. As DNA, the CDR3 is TGTGCCAGCAGCGTTTACAGGGAGAATTCACCCCTCCACTTT. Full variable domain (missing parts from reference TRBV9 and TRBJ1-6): DSGVTQTPKHLITATGQRVTLRCSPRSGDLSVYWYQQSLDQGLQFLIQYYNGEERAKGNILERFSAQQFPDLHSELNLSSLELGDSALYFCASSVYRENSPLHFGNGTRLTVT.

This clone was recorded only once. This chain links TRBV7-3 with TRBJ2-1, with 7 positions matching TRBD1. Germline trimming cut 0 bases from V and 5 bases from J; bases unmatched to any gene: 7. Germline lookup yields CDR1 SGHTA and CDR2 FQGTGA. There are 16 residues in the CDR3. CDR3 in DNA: TGTGCCAGCAGCTTAACGTTTCACAGGGGAGACAATGAGCAGTTCTTC. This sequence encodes CASSLTFHRGDNEQFF. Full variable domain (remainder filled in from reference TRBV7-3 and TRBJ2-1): GAGVSQTPSNKVTEKGKYVELRCDPISGHTALYWYRQSLGQGPEFLIYFQGTGAADDSGLPNDRFFAVRPEGSVSTLKIQRTERGDSAVYLCASSLTFHRGDNEQFFGPGTRLTVL.

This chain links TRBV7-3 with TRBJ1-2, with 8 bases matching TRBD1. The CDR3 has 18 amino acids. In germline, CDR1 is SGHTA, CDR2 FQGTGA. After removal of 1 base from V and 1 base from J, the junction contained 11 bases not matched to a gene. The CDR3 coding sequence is TGTGCCAGCAGCTTAAAGCCAGGGGGCCTCCTATTTAACTATGGCTACACCTTC. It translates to CASSLKPGGLLFNYGYTF.

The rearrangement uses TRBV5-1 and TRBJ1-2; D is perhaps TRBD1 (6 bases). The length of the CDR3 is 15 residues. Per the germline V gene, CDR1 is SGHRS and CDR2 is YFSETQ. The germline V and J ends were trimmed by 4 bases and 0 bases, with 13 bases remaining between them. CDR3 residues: CASSPSRGPNYGYTF. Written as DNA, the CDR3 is TGCGCCAGCAGCCCTAGCAGGGGTCCTAACTATGGCTACACCTTC.

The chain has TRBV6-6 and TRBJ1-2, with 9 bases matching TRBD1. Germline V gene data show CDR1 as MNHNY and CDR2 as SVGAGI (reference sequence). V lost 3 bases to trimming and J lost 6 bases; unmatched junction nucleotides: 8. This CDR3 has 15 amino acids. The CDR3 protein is CASSYLTTGGNGYTF. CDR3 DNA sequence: TGTGCCAGCAGTTATCTTACGACAGGGGGAAATGGCTACACCTTC.

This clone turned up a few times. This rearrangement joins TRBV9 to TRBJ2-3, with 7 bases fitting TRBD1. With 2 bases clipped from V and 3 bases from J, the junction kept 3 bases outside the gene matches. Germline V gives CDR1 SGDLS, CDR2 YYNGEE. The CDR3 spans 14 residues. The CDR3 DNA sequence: TGTGCCAGCAGCGTCGGACAGGCTACAGATACGCAGTATTTT. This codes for CASSVGQATDTQYF.

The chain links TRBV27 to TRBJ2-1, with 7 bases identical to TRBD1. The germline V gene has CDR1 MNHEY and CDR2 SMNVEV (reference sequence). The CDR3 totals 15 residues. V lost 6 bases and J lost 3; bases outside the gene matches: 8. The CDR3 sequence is CASRSPRQGYNEQFF. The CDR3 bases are TGTGCCAGCAGATCCCCGAGACAGGGCTACAATGAGCAGTTCTTC.

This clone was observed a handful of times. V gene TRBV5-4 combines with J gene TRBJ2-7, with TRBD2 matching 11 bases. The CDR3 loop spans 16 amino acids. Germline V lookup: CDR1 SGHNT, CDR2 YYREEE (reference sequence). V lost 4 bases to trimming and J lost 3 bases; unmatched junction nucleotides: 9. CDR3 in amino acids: CASSHGAGLAVYEQYF. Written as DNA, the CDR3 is TGTGCCAGCAGCCATGGGGCGGGACTAGCGGTCTACGAGCAGTACTTC.

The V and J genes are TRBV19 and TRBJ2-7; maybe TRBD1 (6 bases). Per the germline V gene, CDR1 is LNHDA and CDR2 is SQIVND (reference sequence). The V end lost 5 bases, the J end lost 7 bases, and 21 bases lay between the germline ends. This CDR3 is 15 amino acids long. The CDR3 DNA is TGTGCCAGTAGTTCGACCCAAACAGGGTCGAGGGAGCAGTACTTC. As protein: CASSSTQTGSREQYF.

CDR3 region: CASSSAAGATYEQYF. The CDR3 coding sequence is TGTGCCAGCAGCTCAGCGGCGGGGGCGACCTACGAGCAGTACTTC. V and J are TRBV9 and TRBJ2-7; D is perhaps TRBD2 (7 bases). Trimming stripped 4 bases from V and 2 bases from J, with 16 bases between. This CDR3 has 15 amino acids. The V gene's germline CDR1 is SGDLS and CDR2 YYNGEE.

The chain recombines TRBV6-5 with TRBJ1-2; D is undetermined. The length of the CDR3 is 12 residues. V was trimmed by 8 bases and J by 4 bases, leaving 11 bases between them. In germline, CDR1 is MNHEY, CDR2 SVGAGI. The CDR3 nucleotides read TGTGCCAGCTACAGCGGTTTCTATGGCTACACCTTC. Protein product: CASYSGFYGYTF.